The 5 T cell receptor beta chains in this list originate from one sample, sequenced in a study of technical replicates of blood from several donors. Sequencing was performed with immunoSEQ multiplex PCR; in TCRdb, only in-frame clones are kept and a portion is missing. The table shows about 61,000 clones, with 97% occurring only once. Material for sequencing was T cells isolated from PBMCs. These receptors all come from a human donor in good health.

The gene calls are TRBV5-1 and TRBJ1-3, with D possibly being TRBD1 (5 bases). This CDR3 has 15 amino acids. The germline V gene encodes CDR1 SGHRS and CDR2 YFSETQ. Trimming took off 4 bases at V and 0 bases at J, with 11 bases between the two ends. CDR3 residues: CASSPLDSSGNTIYF. CDR3 bases: TGCGCCAGCAGCCCCCTCGACAGCTCTGGAAACACCATATATTTT.

The V and J genes are TRBV30 and TRBJ2-2; the match to TRBD1 covers 7 bases. The germline V gene encodes CDR1 GTSNPN and CDR2 SVGIG (reference sequence). The length of the CDR3 is 17 residues. V was clipped by 1 base and J by 0 bases; unmatched bases: 8. The CDR3, as DNA: TGTGCCTGGAGTGACAGGGGCCCTGCCCCGAACACCGGGGAGCTGTTTTTT. It specifies CAWSDRGPAPNTGELFF.

The chain employs TRBV19 and TRBJ2-3; perhaps TRBD2 as D (5 bases). The CDR3 is 16 amino acids. In germline, CDR1 is LNHDA, CDR2 SQIVND (reference sequence). The V gene lost 4 bases and the J gene lost 2 bases, with 16 bases spanning the gap. CDR3 amino acids: CASSTAGLLSTDTQYF. CDR3 coding DNA: TGTGCCAGTAGTACGGCGGGCCTGTTATCCACAGATACGCAGTATTTT.

V gene TRBV5-4 combines with J gene TRBJ2-5, with unresolved D. Deletions cut 4 bases from V and 2 bases from J, with 15 bases between. CDR3 length: 15 amino acids. Germline CDR1 and CDR2: SGHNT and YYREEE (reference sequence). The CDR3 coding sequence is TGTGCCAGCAGCGGAGACTCGACCAGACAAGAGACCCAGTACTTC. Translation: CASSGDSTRQETQYF.

This clone was found once. This chain uses TRBV5-1 with TRBJ2-7; 10 bases map to TRBD1. CDR1 is SGHRS and CDR2 is YFSETQ in the germline V gene. CDR3 size: 14 residues. The trim removed 3 bases at V and 3 bases at J, leaving 3 bases unmatched. CDR3 amino acids: CASSSTGGYYEQYF. CDR3 DNA sequence: TGCGCCAGCAGCTCGACAGGGGGCTACTACGAGCAGTACTTC.